The next 17 T cell receptor beta chains were all read from a single sample in a study of shared clonotypes between healthy human individuals. Method: immunoSEQ multiplex PCR; TCRdb's copy keeps in-frame clones and lacks some. This table has 2 million to 3 million clones, more than 85% appearing once. Sample: naive CD4+ T cells from PBMCs. Noted subset: CD45RA+ positively selected. These receptors were taken from a man between 18 and 35 years old in good health. Some clones in this sample may be carry-over from other donors' samples.

The chain recombines TRBV29-1 with TRBJ2-5, with D unclear. Germline V gene data show CDR1 as SQVTM and CDR2 as ANQGSEA. There are 13 residues in the CDR3. V gave up 7 bases and J gave up 1 base, with 13 bases separating them. CDR3 sequence reads: CSGALVPQETQYF. CDR3 nucleotide sequence: TGCAGCGGAGCGCTGGTTCCCCAAGAGACCCAGTACTTC. The full variable domain, rest sourced from reference TRBV29-1 and TRBJ2-5, is SAVISQKPSRDICQRGTSLTIQCQVDSQVTMMFWYRQQPGQSLTLIATANQGSEATYESGFVIDKFPISRPNLTFSTLTVSNMSPEDSSIYLCSGALVPQETQYFGPGTRLLVL.

In its sample, this clone was seen once. CDR3 sequence reads: CASSLVSPDTQYF. Here the CDR3 DNA reads TGCGCCAGCAGCTTGGTTAGCCCGGATACGCAGTATTTT. The rearrangement joins TRBV5-1 to TRBJ2-3, with D unresolved. This CDR3 spans 13 amino acids. CDR1 and CDR2 from the germline V gene are SGHRS and YFSETQ. The V and J ends lost 0 bases and 6 bases respectively, with 8 bases between them.

V is TRBV7-2 and J is TRBJ2-7; the match to TRBD2 covers 14 bases. After removal of 2 bases from V and 3 bases from J, the junction contained 6 bases not matched to a gene. Germline-derived CDR1 and CDR2 are SGHTA and FQGNSA. This CDR3 has 17 amino acids. The CDR3 sequence: CASSLSPGLAGDYEQYF. As DNA, the CDR3 is TGTGCCAGCAGCTTAAGCCCGGGACTAGCGGGAGACTACGAGCAGTACTTC. Supplemented by reference TRBV7-2 and TRBJ2-7, the full variable domain reads GAGVSQSPSNKVTEKGKDVELRCDPISGHTALYWYRQSLGQGLEFLIYFQGNSAPDKSGLPSDRFSAERTGGSVSTLTIQRTQQEDSAVYLCASSLSPGLAGDYEQYFGPGTRLTVT.

The chain is built from TRBV28 and TRBJ2-5, with D possibly matching TRBD2 (6 bases). CDR1 and CDR2 (germline): MDHEN, SYDVKM. The V gene lost 3 bases and the J gene lost 4 bases, with 15 bases spanning the gap. CDR3 length equals 15 residues. CDR3 loop: CASSLGSAGRETQYF. The DNA for the CDR3 is TGTGCCAGCAGTTTGGGGTCAGCGGGTCGAGAGACCCAGTACTTC.

The chain recombines TRBV7-3 with TRBJ2-3; 15 bases line up with TRBD2. Trimming at V came to 4 bases and at J to 3 bases, leaving 8 bases not matched to a gene. There are 18 residues in the CDR3. From germline, CDR1 is SGHTA and CDR2 FQGTGA. The CDR3 reads CASSWGLAGGRTTDTQYF. The CDR3 DNA reads as TGTGCCAGCAGCTGGGGACTAGCGGGAGGTCGGACGACAGATACGCAGTATTTT.

The CDR3 DNA follows: TGTGCCAGCAGGAAGGGGACAGCCTTAGATACGCAGTATTTT. Amino acids: CASRKGTALDTQYF. The chain has TRBV6-1 and TRBJ2-3; 7 bases are a match to TRBD1. V was pared by 6 bases and J by 5 bases, with 8 bases of the junction left unmatched. Germline values: CDR1 MNHNS, CDR2 SASEGT. The CDR3 has 14 amino acids.

The chain couples TRBV2 to TRBJ1-5; TRBD1 is a possible D gene (5 bases). Trimming shortened V by 7 bases and J by 7 bases, and 14 bases separated the two germline ends. The V gene's germline CDR1 is SNHLY and CDR2 FYNNEI. The CDR3 is 13 amino acids. Written as DNA, the CDR3 is TGTGCCAGCAACACGGACACAATCCAGCCCCAGCATTTT. It codes for CASNTDTIQPQHF.

The rearrangement joins TRBV29-1 to TRBJ2-5, with D possibly matching TRBD1 (5 bases). Germline V gene lookup returns CDR1 SQVTM and CDR2 ANQGSEA. The CDR3 spans 13 residues. Trimming shortened V by 3 bases and J by 5 bases, and 13 bases separated the two germline ends. The CDR3 region has the DNA TGCAGCGTTGATACTTTGGGGCAGGAGACCCAGTACTTC. Its translation is CSVDTLGQETQYF.

The chain combines TRBV4-2 with TRBJ2-7; no reliable D call. This CDR3 contains 15 residues. V gave up 1 base and J gave up 2 bases, with 12 bases separating them. Germline V lookup: CDR1 LGHNA, CDR2 YNFKEQ. The CDR3 spells CASSQVAAETYEQYF. CDR3 in DNA: TGTGCCAGCAGCCAAGTCGCGGCAGAAACCTACGAGCAGTACTTC.

This chain links TRBV29-1 with TRBJ2-7; 15 nucleotides agree with TRBD2. CDR1 SQVTM and CDR2 ANQGSEA come from the germline V gene. Germline trimming cut 5 bases from V and 7 bases from J; bases unmatched to any gene: 12. This CDR3 region has 16 residues. The CDR3 is CSVSGLAGGRTREQYF. CDR3 DNA sequence: TGCAGCGTTTCGGGACTAGCGGGAGGTCGCACGAGGGAGCAGTACTTC.

This chain joins TRBV2 and TRBJ1-6, with a tentative D call TRBD1 (6 bases). Germline CDR1 is SNHLY and CDR2 is FYNNEI. This CDR3 spans 12 amino acids. V gave up 5 bases and J gave up 9 bases, with 8 bases separating them. Here the CDR3 reads CASSPGVSPLHF. The CDR3 DNA is TGTGCCAGCAGTCCAGGGGTTTCACCCCTCCACTTT.

The chain joins TRBV28 to TRBJ2-5; 9 nucleotides agree with TRBD1. TRBJ2-7 explains the end of the DNA better; the J call may be wrong. Germline V lookup: CDR1 MDHEN, CDR2 SYDVKM. This CDR3 contains 18 residues. The chain's CDR3 is CASSSHHDPGQGHREQYF. The CDR3 coding sequence is TGTGCCAGCAGTTCACACCACGACCCGGGACAGGGCCATCGCGAGCAGTACTTC.

The V gene is TRBV19, the J gene TRBJ2-5; 13 bases agree with TRBD2. Unmatched junction bases numbered 7, after V lost 6 bases and J lost 0 bases. CDR1 is LNHDA and CDR2 is SQIVND in the germline V gene (reference sequence). This CDR3 has 17 residues. CDR3 coding DNA: TGTGCCAGTAGGAGGGGACTAGCGGGACCTCACCAAGAGACCCAGTACTTC. Translated, it gives CASRRGLAGPHQETQYF.

This chain links TRBV6-1 with TRBJ2-3, with TRBD2 matching over 7 bases. In germline, CDR1 is MNHNS, CDR2 SASEGT. The CDR3 loop spans 15 amino acids. V lost 2 bases to trimming and J lost 2 bases; unmatched junction nucleotides: 4. As DNA, the CDR3 is TGTGCCAGCAGTGAAAGCGGGACGAACACAGATACGCAGTATTTT. Translation: CASSESGTNTDTQYF.

CDR3 loop: CASSTGNTQYF. The DNA of the CDR3 is TGTGCCAGCAGTACCGGAAATACGCAGTATTTT. The chain combines TRBV28 with TRBJ2-3, with D unclear. CDR1 and CDR2 (germline): MDHEN, SYDVKM. Trimming cost V 5 bases and J 7 bases, with 7 bases left between them. The CDR3 loop spans 11 amino acids.

There are a few counts of this clone. The rearrangement joins TRBV5-1 to TRBJ2-2; a weak D match, TRBD1 (5 bases). CDR1 SGHRS and CDR2 YFSETQ come from the germline V gene. This CDR3 is built from 15 residues. V shed 2 bases and J shed 6 bases, with 14 bases lying between them. The CDR3 loop is CASSLSGRASGELFF. The DNA for the CDR3 is TGCGCCAGCAGCTTATCAGGGCGAGCTTCCGGGGAGCTGTTTTTT.

The rearrangement uses TRBV5-1 and TRBJ2-1; D is perhaps TRBD1 (5 bases). CDR3 length equals 14 residues. The V end was cut by 2 bases, the J end by 6 bases, with 12 bases between. The V gene's germline CDR1 is SGHRS and CDR2 YFSETQ. CDR3 DNA: TGCGCCAGCAGCTTCGGACACTCATCCAATGAGCAGTTCTTC. Its translation is CASSFGHSSNEQFF.